These T cell receptor beta chains were read from a single sample in a study of OX40 agonist ivuxolimab in advanced cancers. Clones were read by immunoSEQ multiplex PCR, and TCRdb kept only the in-frame ones, dropping some. The sample records about 88,000 clones, 85% being singletons. The source was CD4+ or CD8+ T cells sorted from blood, collected in a trial of the OX40 agonist ivuxolimab. The receptor source for this set is an adult with an advanced solid tumor such as melanoma, head and neck, liver or kidney cancer. Each CDR3 is given without its conserved first and last residue. D genes are given only for firm matches. Clone size is shown for a subset of rows, as once, few, many or a class of expanded clone.

>TRBJ2-1|few|TRBV7-3|NA
ASSANREGEQF
>TRBJ1-4|NA|TRBV2|NA
ASNPQGFVGEKLF
>TRBJ2-7|NA|TRBV2|NA
ASSDGTFRQGIGEQY
>TRBJ1-1|NA|TRBV10-3|NA
AISGYRWDEAF
>TRBJ1-1|NA|TRBV25-1|NA
ASSELAAQGTEAF
>TRBJ1-2|NA|TRBV25-1|TRBD1
ASSDPGTDKIGYT
>TRBJ2-5|once|TRBV7-2|TRBD1
ASSWGQLETQY
>TRBJ2-1|NA|TRBV29-1|NA
SVGYNEQF
>TRBJ2-7|NA|TRBV5-4|NA
ASSLGWRQSYEQY
>TRBJ1-1|NA|TRBV5-1|NA
ASSLEGGRVYPGAF
>TRBJ1-6|NA|TRBV6-6|NA
ASSHRPLLINSPLH
>TRBJ1-2|NA|TRBV7-2|TRBD1
ASSLRTGFDYGYT
>TRBJ2-1|NA|TRBV6-1|NA
ASSEAGTEAYNEQF
>TRBJ2-1|NA|TRBV11-2|NA
ASSLAVNEQF
>TRBJ2-3|NA|TRBV14|NA
ASSQFPRDTQY
>TRBJ2-1|NA|TRBV11-3|NA
ASSLGTHRPDEQF
>TRBJ1-3|NA|TRBV27|NA
ASKQGPASGNTIY
>TRBJ2-1|NA|TRBV27|NA
ASSLKALSGGFYNEQF
>TRBJ2-2|NA|TRBV5-1|NA
ASSGVLLPTGELF
>TRBJ2-2|NA|TRBV10-3|TRBD2
AISPGLGNTGELF
>TRBJ1-4|NA|TRBV30|NA
AWTSHGGEKLF
>TRBJ1-6|NA|TRBV2|NA
ASRRGGSENSPLH
>TRBJ1-2|NA|TRBV5-1|NA
ASSLSQGGAVYGYT
>TRBJ1-2|NA|TRBV27|TRBD1
AVRGQGRGGYGYT
>TRBJ2-1|NA|TRBV5-6|NA
ASSLVRGENEQF
>TRBJ2-7|NA|TRBV18|NA
ASSPSNLLFYEQY
>TRBJ1-2|NA|TRBV6-1|TRBD1
ASSRTGEADGGYT
>TRBJ2-1|NA|TRBV4-3|TRBD2
ASSLRTSGTPLEQF
>TRBJ2-2|NA|TRBV5-1|TRBD2
ASSLALSGGRDTGELF
>TRBJ1-1|NA|TRBV18|TRBD1
ASSPPDRAMNTEAF
>TRBJ1-6|few|TRBV10-3|NA
AISDSSYNSPLH
>TRBJ1-5|NA|TRBV6-5|NA
ASSYSSGSQPQH
>TRBJ1-4|NA|TRBV5-6|NA
ASSPFRDGGEKLF
>TRBJ2-2|once|TRBV7-3|NA
ASSPTRDDPGELF
>TRBJ1-1|NA|TRBV10-3|NA
AISETGYRAEAF
>TRBJ2-5|NA|TRBV5-1|NA
ASSLAPGQEETQY
>TRBJ1-6|NA|TRBV6-5|NA
ASRDGVYAHSPLH
>TRBJ2-7|NA|TRBV28|TRBD1
ASSLWGQGLGVDNEQY
>TRBJ1-5|NA|TRBV15|NA
ATSRDSGQPQH
>TRBJ2-2|NA|TRBV18|NA
ASSPPTGSNTGELF
>TRBJ2-1|once|TRBV5-6|NA
ASSWAIYNNEQF
>TRBJ1-6|few|TRBV19|NA
ASSRVNNSPLH
>TRBJ2-3|NA|TRBV2|NA
ASSGRGDTQY
>TRBJ1-1|NA|TRBV27|NA
ASTPGRGQNTEAF
>TRBJ2-3|NA|TRBV9|NA
ASSRGASRADTQY
>TRBJ2-7|NA|TRBV5-4|NA
ASSLVSHYEQY